These 6 T cell receptor beta chains were all obtained from the same sample, sequenced in a study of blood T cell repertoires in COVID-19. Sequencing was performed with immunoSEQ multiplex PCR; in TCRdb, only in-frame clones are kept and a portion is missing. The top ten hold less than 6.5% of the sample, which has roughly 100,000 clones, roughly nine tenths seen once. The source material was peripheral blood. These receptors came from a human donor in a cohort sampled during active COVID-19.

The chain combines TRBV2 with TRBJ1-5, with TRBD1 as a possible D gene (6 bases). This CDR3 contains 14 residues. Germline-derived CDR1 and CDR2 are SNHLY and FYNNEI. With 7 bases removed from V and 6 bases from J, the gap between germline ends came to 16 bases. CDR3 DNA sequence: TGTGCCAGCACCGAAGGGGGGGATGTTCAGCCCCAGCATTTT. Residues: CASTEGGDVQPQHF.

The chain couples TRBV28 to TRBJ1-6; D perhaps matches TRBD1 (5 bases). The CDR3 has 16 residues. V was shortened by 3 bases and J by 7 bases, with 16 bases between the two germline ends. CDR1 and CDR2 (germline): MDHEN, SYDVKM. As DNA, the CDR3 is TGTGCCAGCAGTTTCCCGCGGGGGGGGAGGAATTCACCCCTCCACTTT. The encoded protein is CASSFPRGGRNSPLHF.

This clone was counted a single time. The chain carries TRBV6-5 and TRBJ2-7; tentative D call: TRBD1 (6 bases). The CDR3 spans 13 residues. Germline values: CDR1 MNHEY, CDR2 SVGAGI. V lost 7 bases to trimming and J lost 3 bases, with 13 bases between them. The CDR3 loop is CASNFRGFYEQYF. CDR3 sequence (DNA): TGTGCCAGCAACTTCAGGGGTTTCTACGAGCAGTACTTC.

J is TRBJ2-1 and V is TRBV5-4; TRBD2 matches 10 bases. CDR1 is SGHNT and CDR2 is YYREEE in the germline V gene (reference sequence). Trimming removed 4 bases from V and 6 bases from J; junction bases left unmatched: 7. This CDR3 is built from 15 residues. CDR3 in DNA: TGTGCCAGCAGCCCAGACCTAGCGGGGGCCAATGAGCAGTTCTTC. Its translation is CASSPDLAGANEQFF.

This chain joins TRBV4-3 and TRBJ1-2, with TRBD1 identical over 11 bases. J lost 3 bases, V lost 0 bases, and 3 bases had no gene match. There are 16 residues in the CDR3. Germline values: CDR1 LGHNA, CDR2 YSLEER. The CDR3 DNA sequence: TGCGCCAGCAGCCAAGATCGGACAGGGGGCTACTATGGCTACACCTTC. Encoded protein: CASSQDRTGGYYGYTF.

CDR3 region: CASSLGGFSGRRHEQFF. The CDR3 region has the DNA TGTGCCAGCAGCTTAGGGGGTTTTAGCGGGAGGCGCCATGAGCAGTTCTTC. The rearrangement links TRBV7-9 to TRBJ2-1, with 10 bases that match TRBD2. Germline V gene data show CDR1 as SEHNR and CDR2 as FQNEAQ (reference sequence). The CDR3 is made up of 17 amino acids. Losses at the gene ends were 1 base for V and 8 bases for J; bases not matched to a gene: 11.